The 25 T cell receptor beta chains reported below all come from one sample, sequenced in a study of blood T cell repertoires in COVID-19. Clones were sequenced by immunoSEQ multiplex PCR, and TCRdb holds only the in-frame ones, with some missing. The sample lists about 220,000 clones, roughly nine tenths seen once, with approximately 2.7% in the top ten. The specimen was PBMCs or T cells enriched from blood (not recorded which). The source is a woman aged 25 to 39 who had recovered from COVID-19.

This rearrangement joins TRBV5-3 to TRBJ1-1; D gene unclear. TRBV5-3 is treated as an ORF (open reading frame) with a function not yet certain. The ends were cut back, 1 base at V and 1 base at J, with 5 bases in the middle. This CDR3 region has 13 residues. The CDR3 reads CARSLSGNTEAFF. The DNA of the CDR3 is TGTGCCAGAAGCTTGAGCGGGAACACTGAAGCTTTCTTT.

The chain is built from TRBV5-8 and TRBJ1-6, with D tentatively TRBD1 (5 bases). The CDR3 is 14 residues long. Germline V lookup: CDR1 SGHTS, CDR2 YDEGEE. Trimming left V 4 bases short and J 10 bases short, with 15 bases between. Here the CDR3 reads CASSPRVVVSPLHF. CDR3 in DNA: TGTGCCAGCAGCCCCAGGGTCGTTGTCTCACCCCTCCACTTT.

V usage is TRBV5-1 and J usage is TRBJ2-7; 8 bases are shared with TRBD1. The CDR3 consists of 14 residues. CDR1 is SGHRS, CDR2 YFSETQ, per germline. V was pared by 4 bases and J by 4 bases, with 7 bases of the junction left unmatched. CDR3 amino acids: CASSGRGHFYEQYF. CDR3 nucleotides: TGCGCCAGCAGCGGCAGGGGGCATTTTTACGAGCAGTACTTC.

This chain links TRBV6-4 with TRBJ2-7, with 11 positions matching TRBD1. The J segment lost 2 bases and the V segment lost 2 bases, leaving 2 bases of the junction unmatched. CDR1 and CDR2 (germline): MRHNA, SNTAGT. The CDR3 contains 15 residues. The CDR3 nucleotides read TGTGCCAGCAGTGACGGACAGGGGGCAACCTACGAGCAGTACTTC. It encodes CASSDGQGATYEQYF.

V is TRBV7-9 and J is TRBJ2-3; 9 positions agree with TRBD2. Germline CDR1 reads SEHNR; CDR2 reads FQNEAQ (reference sequence). The CDR3 is made up of 15 amino acids. With 3 bases clipped from V and 5 bases from J, the junction kept 6 bases outside the gene matches. This chain's CDR3 is CASSFAGGPQDTQYF. CDR3 nucleotides: TGTGCCAGCAGCTTTGCGGGGGGGCCCCAAGATACGCAGTATTTT. Filled out from reference TRBV7-9 and TRBJ2-3, the complete variable domain reads DTGVSQNPRHKITKRGQNVTFRCDPISEHNRLYWYRQTLGQGPEFLTYFQNEAQLEKSRLLSDRFSAERPKGSFSTLEIQRTEQGDSAMYLCASSFAGGPQDTQYFGPGTRLTVL.

Turning to this clone: This specimen includes other DNA sequences encoding the same CDR3. The chain uses TRBV12-3 or TRBV12-4 and TRBJ1-2; 8 bases line up with TRBD1. Losses at the gene ends were 6 bases for V and 4 bases for J; bases not matched to a gene: 4. The CDR3 extends over 13 amino acids. CDR3 nucleotides: TGTGCCAGCAGCTATGGACAGGGCTATGGCTACACCTTC. As protein: CASSYGQGYGYTF.

The V gene is TRBV4-2, the J gene TRBJ2-7; D gene unclear. CDR1 is LGHNA and CDR2 is YNFKEQ in the germline V gene. V was cut by 0 bases and J by 2 bases, with 11 bases left in between. The CDR3 is made up of 15 amino acids. The CDR3 here is CASSQEEGRTYEQYF. The DNA for the CDR3 is TGTGCCAGCAGCCAAGAAGAAGGCAGGACCTACGAGCAGTACTTC.

The chain has TRBV7-3 and TRBJ2-1; D is perhaps TRBD2 (6 bases). Germline values: CDR1 SGHTA, CDR2 FQGTGA. V dropped 2 bases and J dropped 6 bases, with 8 bases sitting between them. The CDR3 loop spans 13 amino acids. The CDR3 sequence: CASSLGGVNEQFF. Written as DNA, the CDR3 is TGTGCCAGCAGCTTAGGAGGGGTCAATGAGCAGTTCTTC.

This chain joins TRBV10-3 and TRBJ2-1, with D perhaps TRBD1 (5 bases). CDR1 and CDR2 (germline): ENHRY, SYGVKD. V was cut by 5 bases and J by 3 bases, with 17 bases left in between. The CDR3 loop spans 16 amino acids. CDR3 nucleotide sequence: TGTGCCATCAGTAGTGAGACAGCTAAGGTCTACAATGAGCAGTTCTTC. This encodes CAISSETAKVYNEQFF.

The chain joins TRBV9 to TRBJ2-7, with 7 positions matching TRBD1. CDR1 is SGDLS and CDR2 is YYNGEE in the germline V gene. The CDR3 is made up of 16 amino acids. The trim removed 0 bases at V and 2 bases at J, leaving 8 bases unmatched. The CDR3 region is CASSVAGRDSPYEQYF. In DNA, the CDR3 is TGTGCCAGCAGCGTAGCGGGAAGGGACAGTCCCTACGAGCAGTACTTC.

CDR3 amino acids: CASSPGTAVYYNEQFF. As DNA, the CDR3 is TGTGCCAGCAGTCCCGGGACAGCCGTGTATTACAATGAGCAGTTCTTC. The chain combines TRBV6-2 or TRBV6-3 with TRBJ2-1; 7 bases are shared with TRBD1. Germline V gives CDR1 MNHEY, CDR2 SVGEGT. V dropped 5 bases and J dropped 4; count of bases not matched to a gene: 11. This CDR3 spans 16 amino acids.

This chain uses TRBV15 with TRBJ2-5; 8 bases align to TRBD2. Per the germline V gene, CDR1 is LNHNV and CDR2 is YYDKDF (reference sequence). J was trimmed by 0 bases and V by 1 base; bases with no gene match: 4. There are 16 residues in the CDR3. DNA of the CDR3: TGTGCCACCAGCAGAGGGGGCGGGGGGTACCAAGAGACCCAGTACTTC. Residues: CATSRGGGGYQETQYF.

The chain employs TRBV6-2 or TRBV6-3 and TRBJ2-4, with D possibly being TRBD2 (6 bases). Deletions cut 5 bases from V and 3 bases from J, with 17 bases between. The CDR3 is 16 residues long. CDR1 and CDR2 from the germline V gene are MNHEY and SVGEGT. CDR3 amino acids: CASSLAEGRVKNIQYF. CDR3 sequence (DNA): TGTGCCAGCAGTCTTGCGGAGGGGCGGGTCAAAAACATTCAGTACTTC.

The rearrangement links TRBV9 to TRBJ1-1; possible D gene TRBD1, 6 bases. This CDR3 has 16 amino acids. Per germline, CDR1 SGDLS and CDR2 YYNGEE. The germline V and J ends were trimmed by 2 bases and 1 base, with 15 bases remaining between them. The CDR3 coding sequence is TGTGCCAGCAGCGTTTTGCCTAGGGGGAGGAACACTGAAGCTTTCTTT. Translated, it gives CASSVLPRGRNTEAFF.

This clone was seen once. J is TRBJ1-2 and V is TRBV3-1 (or the pseudogene TRBV3-2), with D possibly TRBD1 on 6 matching bases. The CDR3 has 18 residues. Trimming stripped 2 bases from V and 0 bases from J, with 19 bases between. In germline, CDR1 is LGHDT, CDR2 YNNKEL (reference sequence). The CDR3 sequence: CASSQLLIRTATNYGYTF. The DNA of the CDR3 is TGTGCCAGCAGCCAACTCCTTATTCGGACAGCTACTAACTATGGCTACACCTTC.

This clone came up a few times. In DNA form, the CDR3 reads TGTGCCAGCAGTTACGGGACAGACAACACCGGGGAGCTGTTTTTT. It translates to CASSYGTDNTGELFF. The V gene is TRBV6-5, the J gene TRBJ2-2, with 7 bases lining up with TRBD1. V lost 2 bases and J lost 2; bases outside the gene matches: 2. The length of the CDR3 is 15 residues. Germline assignment: CDR1 MNHEY and CDR2 SVGAGI.

CDR3 DNA sequence: TGTGCCAGCACCTTAGCCGGCTCTGGCACAGATACGCAGTATTTT. This sequence encodes CASTLAGSGTDTQYF. This chain uses TRBV2 with TRBJ2-3; D not resolved. Germline V CDR1 and CDR2: SNHLY, FYNNEI. Trimming left V 7 bases short and J 1 base short, with 15 bases between. The CDR3 has 15 amino acids. Looking up the rest from reference TRBV2 and TRBJ2-3 gives the full variable domain: EPEVTQTPSHQVTQMGQEVILRCVPISNHLYFYWYRQILGQKVEFLVSFYNNEISEKSEIFDDQFSVERPDGSNFTLKIRSTKLEDSAMYFCASTLAGSGTDTQYFGPGTRLTVL.

The genes are TRBV11-2 and TRBJ2-1; D is uncertain. The germline V gene encodes CDR1 SGHAT and CDR2 FQNNGV. CDR3 length equals 12 residues. Trimming removed 0 bases at V and 9 bases at J, with 6 bases between. The CDR3 nucleotides are TGTGCCAGCAGCTTAGATGCGCGTGAGCAGTTCTTC. Its protein is CASSLDAREQFF.

The J gene is TRBJ1-3, the V gene TRBV6-4; D possibly corresponds to TRBD1 (5 bases). The CDR3 contains 12 residues. V was trimmed by 11 bases and J by 6 bases, leaving 14 bases between them. Per the germline V gene, CDR1 is MRHNA and CDR2 is SNTAGT. The CDR3 loop is CAHKGVINTIYF. In DNA form, the CDR3 reads TGTGCCCACAAAGGGGTCATAAACACCATATATTTT.

The genes are TRBV13 and TRBJ1-3; D is ambiguous. The germline CDR1 and CDR2 sequences are PRHDT and FYEKMQ (reference sequence). V was cut by 2 bases and J by 0 bases, with 5 bases left in between. This CDR3 is built from 14 residues. CDR3 sequence reads: CASSLFHSGNTIYF. CDR3 nucleotides: TGTGCCAGCAGCTTATTCCACTCTGGAAACACCATATATTTT.

This rearrangement joins TRBV7-8 to TRBJ2-3, with 10 bases that match TRBD2. Germline trimming cut 4 bases from V and 14 bases from J; bases unmatched to any gene: 9. CDR1 is SGHVS, CDR2 FQNEAQ, per germline. The CDR3 has 13 amino acids. CDR3: CASSWTSGNPLYF. CDR3 coding DNA: TGTGCCAGCAGCTGGACTAGCGGTAACCCGCTGTATTTT.

The gene calls are TRBV18 and TRBJ1-1; 8 bases align to TRBD1. The CDR3 totals 15 residues. Unmatched junction bases numbered 3, after V lost 2 bases and J lost 1 base. Germline CDR1 reads KGHSH; CDR2 reads LQKENI. For the CDR3, the DNA is TGTGCCAGCTCACCAACCACAGGGGGGAACACTGAAGCTTTCTTT. Translated, it gives CASSPTTGGNTEAFF.

V usage is TRBV6-5 and J usage is TRBJ1-2; TRBD1 aligns across 7 bases. CDR1 and CDR2 (germline): MNHEY, SVGAGI. The trim removed 6 bases at V and 2 bases at J, leaving 9 bases unmatched. The CDR3 loop spans 15 amino acids. In DNA, the CDR3 is TGTGCCAGCAGACCTACAGGGGCCTGGAACTATGGCTACACCTTC. It is translated as CASRPTGAWNYGYTF.

V usage is TRBV5-1 and J usage is TRBJ2-5; TRBD1 agrees at 8 bases. CDR3 size: 17 residues. J gave up 2 bases and V 2 bases, and 11 bases lay outside the gene matches. Per germline, CDR1 SGHRS and CDR2 YFSETQ. The CDR3 sequence: CASSFTKTGEGQETQYF. CDR3 in DNA: TGCGCCAGCAGCTTTACCAAGACAGGGGAAGGACAAGAGACCCAGTACTTC.

This clone was detected once. The V gene is TRBV7-9, the J gene TRBJ2-1; D is perhaps TRBD1 (5 bases). CDR1 and CDR2 (germline): SEHNR, FQNEAQ (reference sequence). The CDR3 has 15 amino acids. V lost 2 bases and J lost 7, with 15 bases in between. CDR3 residues: CASSLLQELGNEQFF. For the CDR3, the DNA is TGTGCCAGCAGCTTACTACAGGAGTTGGGGAATGAGCAGTTCTTC.